This T cell receptor beta chain was retrieved from a study of blood T cell repertoires in COVID-19. Overall study: Sites in the United States, Italy and Spain provided acute and convalescent COVID-19 samples. T cells, B-cell-depleted T cells, or PBMCs provided the cDNA or gDNA that served as material.

Original data processing: Reference gene primer amplification in the assay estimated nucleated cell counts. Data came from immunoSEQ multiplex PCR; TCRdb stores just in-frame clones and leaves some out. V and J calls and clone size are given by that table; D and trimming were obtained from the DNA. The table records around 30,000 clones, approximately 90% of them present only once. Germline lookup yields CDR1 LNHNV and CDR2 YYDKDF (reference sequence). The germline V and J ends were trimmed by 3 bases and 4 bases, with 15 bases remaining between them. This CDR3 region has 16 residues. The sequence came from a man in his 60s with acute or convalescent COVID-19. What was sequenced was peripheral blood. The rearrangement joins TRBV15 to TRBJ1-4; D perhaps matches TRBD1 (5 bases). Here the CDR3 reads CATSSVKRGLNEKLFF. The CDR3 DNA sequence: TGTGCCACCAGCAGTGTCAAGAGGGGACTTAATGAAAAACTGTTTTTT.